This TCR beta chain was identified during a study of prognosis after radiotherapy for stage I lung cancer. Many counts were recorded for this clonotype. Its antigen remains unidentified. The authors amplified TCR beta CDR3 from genomic DNA using two-round multiplex PCR. The first round of PCR was done with primers that matched each TRBV and TRBJ gene. TCRdb reanalysed the multiplex PCR reads using MiXCR and keeps one entry per CDR3 protein. The table records tens of thousands of distinct CDR3 sequences, about 29% of them present only once. The CDR3 spans 15 residues. Looked up from germline, CDR1 is MDHEN and CDR2 is SYDVKM. V was clipped by 4 bases and J by 3 bases; unmatched bases: 7. Study-wide results and caveats: Samples before stereotactic body radiation therapy had more unique TCR clones (median about 9,700 versus 6,500).

The source was PBMCs, collected before or after stereotactic body radiation therapy (not recorded which). This TCR was recovered from a donor aged 50 or older with non-small cell lung cancer. The rearrangement links TRBV28 to TRBJ1-2, with 8 bases lining up with TRBD1. The CDR3 loop is CASSSIGQGDYGYTF. The CDR3 DNA sequence: TGTGCCAGCAGTTCCATAGGACAGGGTGACTATGGCTACACCTTC.